This T cell receptor (beta chain) stems from a study of cytotoxic CD8 clonotypes in ibrutinib-treated CLL. Study-wide results and caveats: The clonality rise at ibrutinib response reflected private clonotype expansion.

The targeted sequencing depth was 1 in 200,000 to 1 in 1 million T cells. Repertoires were generated with immunoSEQ multiplex PCR, while TCRdb's copy carries only in-frame clones and drops some. Found here are about 49,000 clones, around 68% of them singletons; the top ten hold roughly 13%. A word on this clone: Its antigen is as yet unknown.

Sequencing used PBMCs, obtained after 12 months of ibrutinib treatment. The receptor comes from a human donor with chronic lymphocytic leukemia.

The DNA of the CDR3 is TGCGCCAGCAGCTTGGCCAGCGGCGGGAGATCGAACACCGGGGAGCTGTTTTTT. This codes for CASSLASGGRSNTGELFF. J is TRBJ2-2 and V is TRBV5-1; TRBD2 agrees at 7 bases. Trimming removed 0 bases from V and 0 bases from J; junction bases left unmatched: 8. The CDR3 is 18 amino acids. CDR1 SGHRS and CDR2 YFSETQ come from the germline V gene.